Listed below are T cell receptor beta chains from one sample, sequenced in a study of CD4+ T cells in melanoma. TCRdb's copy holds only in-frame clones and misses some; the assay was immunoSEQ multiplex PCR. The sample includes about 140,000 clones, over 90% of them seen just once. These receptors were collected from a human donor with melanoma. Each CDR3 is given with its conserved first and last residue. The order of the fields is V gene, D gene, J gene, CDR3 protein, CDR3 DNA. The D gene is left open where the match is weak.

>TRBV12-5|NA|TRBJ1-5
CASGSDYTNQPQHF
TGTGCTAGTGGTTCAGATTACACTAATCAGCCCCAGCATTTT
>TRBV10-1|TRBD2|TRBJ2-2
CASSATSGGRTGELFF
TGCGCCAGCAGCGCGACTAGCGGGGGCCGGACCGGGGAGCTGTTTTTT
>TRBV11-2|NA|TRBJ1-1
CASSLVQSVAFF
TGTGCCAGCAGCTTAGTTCAGTCGGTAGCTTTCTTT
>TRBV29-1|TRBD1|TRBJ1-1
CSDTAGTGREAFF
TGCAGCGACACAGCCGGGACAGGGAGGGAAGCTTTCTTT
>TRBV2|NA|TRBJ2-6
CASSLDSGANVLTF
TGTGCCAGCAGTCTTGACTCTGGGGCCAACGTCCTGACTTTC
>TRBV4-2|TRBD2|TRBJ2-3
CASSQERDFSGGATDTQYF
TGTGCCAGCAGCCAAGAGAGGGACTTTAGCGGGGGTGCCACAGATACGCAGTATTTT
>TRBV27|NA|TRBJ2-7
CASSSPTGGGPYEQYF
TGTGCCAGCAGTTCACCAACCGGGGGAGGTCCCTACGAGCAGTACTTC
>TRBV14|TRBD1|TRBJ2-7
CASSQVEGALYEQYF
TGTGCCAGCAGCCAAGTAGAGGGGGCTCTCTACGAGCAGTACTTC
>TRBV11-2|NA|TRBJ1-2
CASSLDGTRASITYGYTF
TGTGCCAGCAGCTTAGACGGAACCCGGGCCTCAATAACCTATGGCTACACCTTC
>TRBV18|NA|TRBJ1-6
CASSPPGTDNSPLHF
TGTGCCAGCTCACCACCTGGGACCGATAATTCACCCCTCCACTTT
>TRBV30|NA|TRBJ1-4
CACANQGNEKLFF
TGTGCCTGCGCGAATCAGGGGAATGAAAAACTGTTTTTT
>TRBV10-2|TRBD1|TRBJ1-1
CASREGTAWSDEAFF
TGCGCCAGCAGGGAAGGGACAGCCTGGTCTGATGAAGCTTTCTTT
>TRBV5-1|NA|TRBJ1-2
CASSLGQGRDYGYTF
TGCGCCAGCAGCTTGGGTCAGGGGAGGGACTATGGCTACACCTTC
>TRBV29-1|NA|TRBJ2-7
CSVEQGTLSYEQYF
TGCAGCGTGGAGCAGGGGACCCTTTCCTACGAGCAGTACTTC
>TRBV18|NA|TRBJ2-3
CASSHPGATRGDTQYF
TGTGCCAGCTCACACCCGGGGGCTACCCGAGGGGATACGCAGTATTTT
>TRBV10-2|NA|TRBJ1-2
CASSAPQVDYGYTF
TGCGCCAGCAGTGCCCCACAGGTGGACTATGGCTACACCTTC
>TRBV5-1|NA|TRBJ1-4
CASSGTGTKNEKLFF
TGCGCCAGCAGCGGCACCGGGACCAAGAATGAAAAACTGTTTTTT